One and the same sample provided the 2 T cell receptor beta chains below, sequenced in a study of cytomegalovirus exposure and HLA in healthy donors. TCRdb's copy holds only in-frame clones and misses some; the assay was immunoSEQ multiplex PCR. This sample has 100,000 to 150,000 clones, with around 90% found just once. The sequenced sample was PBMCs. Source of these receptors: a woman under 30 in good health and CMV-seronegative.

The gene calls are TRBV5-1 and TRBJ2-7; 10 bases are shared with TRBD2. Germline values: CDR1 SGHRS, CDR2 YFSETQ. V lost 3 bases, J lost 5 bases, and 17 bases stayed unmatched. The CDR3 contains 18 residues. CDR3: CASSSVSSGGARFHEQYF. DNA for the CDR3: TGCGCCAGCAGCTCCGTTTCGAGCGGGGGGGCCAGGTTCCACGAGCAGTACTTC.

This chain uses TRBV4-2 with TRBJ1-1; D call uncertain. Trimming removed 2 bases at V and 2 bases at J, with 12 bases between. CDR1 LGHNA and CDR2 YNFKEQ come from the germline V gene. The CDR3 totals 15 residues. CDR3 sequence (DNA): TGTGCCAGCAGCCAACGGGTGTTAGAAAACACTGAAGCTTTCTTT. Translation gives CASSQRVLENTEAFF.